This T cell receptor (beta chain) was profiled in a study of T cell clonality in common variable immunodeficiency. In its sample, this clone was seen many times. Its target is unknown. The read halts 3 residues ahead of the CDR3 end, with the missing end drawn from the germline J gene. Data came from immunoSEQ multiplex PCR; TCRdb stores just in-frame clones and leaves some out. The sample is made up of around 52,000 clones, none counted only once. V lost 6 bases, J lost 3 bases, and 3 bases stayed unmatched. Germline V CDR1 and CDR2: DFQATT, SNEGSKA (reference sequence). CDR3 length: 12 amino acids. Study outcomes and limitations: What drives increased CVID clonality needs T cell subpopulation sequencing. Fewer TCRbeta clones were shared among CVID subjects than controls.

Both groups were predominantly of Caucasian heritage. The J gene is TRBJ2-7, the V gene TRBV20-1; TRBD1 agrees at 9 bases. Sequenced sample: peripheral blood mononuclear cells. The receptor's source is a person aged 18 to 75 in good health. The sequenced part of the CDR3 DNA is TGCAGTGCCAGGGACAGGGTCTACGAG. Protein sequence: CSARDRVYE. The complete CDR3 reads CSARDRVYEQYF.